The rows below give T cell receptor beta chains drawn from one sample of a study of blood T cell repertoires in COVID-19. The repertoire was sequenced with immunoSEQ multiplex PCR; TCRdb's copy has only in-frame clones and lacks some. The repertoire holds roughly 300,000 clones, with 91% as singletons. Sequenced material: peripheral blood. These receptors all come from a woman in her twenties or thirties with COVID-19, enrolled during active disease. CDR3s include the opening cysteine and the closing phenylalanine or tryptophan. The order of the fields is CDR3 protein, V gene, J gene.

CASSLGRSGETQYF	TRBV5-1	TRBJ2-5
CASSKTENTEAFF	TRBV19	TRBJ1-1
CASSAFRTGREPNTEAFF	TRBV18	TRBJ1-1
CASGLVRGKTLYEQYF	TRBV12-5	TRBJ2-7
CASASGSDTDTQYF	TRBV19	TRBJ2-3
CASSPGTGGARGYTF	TRBV7-2	TRBJ1-2
CASSEGTSGKDTQYF	TRBV6-4	TRBJ2-3
CASSIDRKGAAETQYF	TRBV19	TRBJ2-5
CASSFQGANTEAFF	TRBV28	TRBJ1-1
CASSPRALAGADAFF	TRBV6-2/TRBV6-3	TRBJ2-1